This T cell receptor beta chain was sequenced in a study of blood T cell repertoires in COVID-19 (dated by TCRdb to the early 2020s). At the level of the whole study: Collaborator samples came from the United States, Italy and Spain and covered acute and convalescent phases of COVID-19. The material from the prospective study consisted of cDNA or gDNA derived from T cells, B-cell-depleted T cells, or PBMCs. Deeply sampled blood TCRbeta repertoires from subjects exposed to, actively infected with, or recovered from COVID-19 were included in the dataset. A freely available public database, intended as a resource for researchers studying the immune response to SARS-CoV-2, is where the repertoires were released. The samples were drawn from two sources: the first 160 participants of the ongoing ImmuneRACE study, and 950 to 1,500 subjects contributed by 6 global collaborators. Nearly every sample came with metadata listing a de-identified subject ID, COVID-19 status, age in years and sex. Where available, HLA class I and class II types were taken from metadata supplied by the sample provider and were not determined by assay-based typing.

Turning to this clone: No cognate antigen has been identified for it. Base qualities are not at hand, and no much larger clone is one base apart.

CDR1 and CDR2, looked up from the germline V gene, are SGHRS and YFSETQ. V has 4 bases trimmed and J has 1 base trimmed; junction bases matching no gene number 6. The CDR3, from cysteine to phenylalanine, totals 16 residues. The read is trimmed to its CDR3 DNA, 48 bases read in frame from base 1. In the prospective study, participants were about 18 to 95 years old, resided in about two dozen geographic areas of the United States, and were enrolled through a virtual design. To assign participants to cohorts, the prospective study relied on clinical history that participants themselves reported in a screening survey and a study questionnaire. In the prospective study, mobile phlebotomists collected whole blood, serum and a nasopharyngeal or oropharyngeal swab from each participant. Over a roughly 2-month period, participants in the prospective study had the option of providing additional blood draws and questionnaires. Prospective study blood samples were shipped either frozen or at room temperature before DNA extraction.

TCRbeta CDR3 regions were amplified from genomic DNA using the immunoSEQ Assay, a bias-controlled multiplex PCR. Per the original workflow: The number of nucleated cells in each sample was estimated by amplification of reference gene primers within the assay. To quantify the absolute abundance of each unique TCRbeta CDR3 rearrangement, sequence reads were collapsed and filtered. For each sample, productive Simpson clonality was calculated by taking the square root of Simpson's diversity index across productive rearrangements. What TCRdb holds here is the immuneACCESS table cut down to in-frame rearrangements. Part of the clones is not present; checked against another copy, under half of the missing clones reflect an unresolved V gene, and the others are unexplained. V and J calls and clone size are those listed in that table; D and trimming were worked out from the DNA. In this sample the table shows around 300,000 clones, 90% of which occur a single time. The ten most abundant clones make up 1.7% of the sample.

Broader findings and caveats from the paper: Clinical and demographic metadata were provided uncurated, with the amount varying by source and participant.

Recombination linked TRBV5-1 to TRBJ2-3, with 10 bases matching TRBD2. This sequence originates from a woman aged 18-29 years with acute COVID-19. Sequenced sample: PBMCs or T cells enriched from blood (not recorded which). In nucleotides, the sequence is TGCGCCAGCAGCCCACCCCTAGCGGGGGGCACAGATACGCAGTATTTT. Its amino acids are CASSPPLAGGTDTQYF.